One sample yielded the 22 T cell receptor beta chains listed below, sequenced in a study of response to subunit inactivated influenza vaccine. TCRdb re-called the RT-PCR reads with MiXCR, one entry per CDR3 protein. The table shows 500,000 to 600,000 distinct CDR3 sequences, with 10% to 15% occurring only once. The sample in question was PBMCs from blood, obtained 45 days after vaccination. These receptors were collected from a man aged 50-60 years who received an inactivated influenza vaccine.

The V gene is TRBV5-1, the J gene TRBJ2-1; 9 bases map to TRBD1. After removal of 3 bases from V and 9 bases from J, the junction contained 4 bases not matched to a gene. The CDR3 has 13 residues. Germline V gene data show CDR1 as SGHRS and CDR2 as YFSETQ. CDR3 coding DNA: TGCGCCAGCAGCTCCCGGGACAGGGCTGAGCAGTTCTTC. Encoded protein: CASSSRDRAEQFF.

This clonotype was seen only a few times. The CDR3 nucleotides read TGTGCCAGCAGCTTAGTCTGGGATACGCAGTATTTT. The encoded protein is CASSLVWDTQYF. The genes are TRBV11-2 and TRBJ2-3; D gene ambiguous. Trimming stripped 1 base from V and 6 bases from J, with 5 bases between. The CDR3 has 12 amino acids. Per germline, CDR1 SGHAT and CDR2 FQNNGV.

This clonotype turned up a few times. This chain uses TRBV6-2 or TRBV6-3 with TRBJ1-2, with D unresolved. Germline V gives CDR1 MNHEY, CDR2 SVGEGT. With 6 bases removed from V and 5 bases from J, the gap between germline ends came to 22 bases. This CDR3 has 16 residues. The chain's CDR3 is CASSPGRRFPDYGYTF. DNA of the CDR3: TGTGCCAGCAGCCCTGGCAGGAGGTTTCCAGATTATGGCTACACCTTC.

J is TRBJ1-1 and V is TRBV29-1, with TRBD1 identical over 7 bases. CDR1 SQVTM and CDR2 ANQGSEA come from the germline V gene. Trimming at V came to 2 bases and at J to 2 bases, leaving 5 bases not matched to a gene. This CDR3 spans 14 amino acids. The CDR3 DNA follows: TGCAGCGTTGAATACGGGACAGCCAACACTGAAGCTTTCTTT. It encodes CSVEYGTANTEAFF.

This chain uses TRBV15 with TRBJ2-1; no clear D gene. V was pared by 4 bases and J by 4 bases, with 14 bases between. The CDR3 sequence is 15 residues long. Germline V gene sequence: CDR1 LNHNV, CDR2 YYDKDF (reference sequence). CDR3 in amino acids: CATSNSPKNYNEQFF. In DNA, the CDR3 is TGTGCCACCAGCAACTCCCCCAAAAATTACAATGAGCAGTTCTTC.

As for this clonotype: One end of the junction does not line up with germline, which may come from a read error. The V and J genes are TRBV16 and TRBJ2-7; D may be TRBD1 (5 bases). This CDR3 is 13 amino acids long. Germline V CDR1 and CDR2: KGHSY, FQNENV. CDR3 coding DNA: TGTGCCAGCACCCAAGGTGGGCAGGGTGAGCAGTACTTC. Its translation: CASTQGGQGEQYF. The whole variable domain, remainder taken from reference TRBV16 and TRBJ2-7, is GEEVAQTPKHLVRGEGQKAKLYCAPIKGHSYVFWYQQVLKNEFKFLISFQNENVFDETGMPKERFSAKCLPNSPCSLEIQATKLEDSAVYFCASTQGGQGEQYFGPGTRLTVT.

V and J are TRBV7-3 and TRBJ2-1, with TRBD2 as a possible D gene (6 bases). The CDR3 is 15 residues long. Germline V gives CDR1 SGHTA, CDR2 FQGTGA. The V gene lost 5 bases and the J gene lost 4 bases, with 15 bases spanning the gap. This CDR3 is CASSAASADYNEQFF. CDR3 coding DNA: TGTGCCAGCAGCGCCGCTAGCGCGGATTACAATGAGCAGTTCTTC.

The gene calls are TRBV15 and TRBJ2-2, with 10 bases fitting TRBD2. Germline V gene sequence: CDR1 LNHNV, CDR2 YYDKDF (reference sequence). The junction had 6 bases not matched to a gene; V was cut back by 0 bases and J by 5 bases. This CDR3 spans 17 amino acids. The CDR3 region is CATSREGSGRTTGELFF. For the CDR3, the DNA is TGTGCCACCAGCAGAGAGGGTAGCGGGAGGACGACCGGGGAGCTGTTTTTT.

This clonotype has only a few counts. The rearrangement links TRBV6-1 to TRBJ1-5; perhaps TRBD1 as D (5 bases). The V and J ends lost 7 bases and 1 base respectively, with 8 bases between them. The CDR3 contains 13 residues. The germline gives CDR1 MNHNS, CDR2 SASEGT. This CDR3 reads CASKAGSNQPQHF. In nucleotides, the CDR3 is TGTGCCAGCAAAGCAGGGAGCAATCAGCCCCAGCATTTT.

This clonotype was recorded many times. V usage is TRBV20-1 and J usage is TRBJ1-1; D gene uncertain. Germline loops: CDR1 DFQATT, CDR2 SNEGSKA (reference sequence). Trimming took off 3 bases at V and 1 base at J, with 3 bases between the two ends. The CDR3 spans 11 residues. In DNA, the CDR3 is TGCAGTGCTAGTAAGAACACTGAAGCTTTCTTT. This gives the protein CSASKNTEAFF.

This clonotype was detected only a few times. The V and J genes are TRBV18 and TRBJ2-7; D might be TRBD1 (5 bases). With 0 bases removed from V and 5 bases from J, the gap between germline ends came to 11 bases. Per the germline V gene, CDR1 is KGHSH and CDR2 is LQKENI. There are 14 residues in the CDR3. CDR3 region: CASSPPMGQDEQYF. The DNA for the CDR3 is TGTGCCAGCTCACCACCGATGGGGCAGGACGAGCAGTACTTC.

The chain combines TRBV15 with TRBJ2-3, with a tentative D call TRBD1 (7 bases). The germline gives CDR1 LNHNV, CDR2 YYDKDF (reference sequence). The V end was cut by 0 bases, the J end by 0 bases, with 19 bases between. CDR3 length: 19 residues. The CDR3 is CATSRDWGGGTASTDTQYF. The CDR3 coding sequence is TGTGCCACCAGCAGAGATTGGGGTGGGGGGACAGCCAGCACAGATACGCAGTATTTT. Variable domain in full (rest from reference TRBV15 and TRBJ2-3): DAMVIQNPRYQVTQFGKPVTLSCSQTLNHNVMYWYQQKSSQAPKLLFHYYDKDFNNEADTPDNFQSRRPNTSFCFLDIRSPGLGDTAMYLCATSRDWGGGTASTDTQYFGPGTRLTVL.

This clonotype was recorded a few times. This chain connects TRBV4-2 to TRBJ1-6; tentative D call: TRBD1 (5 bases). This CDR3 has 15 residues. Trimming took 0 bases from V and 14 from J, leaving 17 bases between them. Germline CDR1 LGHNA, CDR2 YNFKEQ. CDR3 residues: CASSQEGAGDIALHF. The CDR3 nucleotides read TGTGCCAGCAGCCAAGAAGGGGCCGGGGATATCGCCCTCCACTTT.

This clonotype was found a few times. The DNA of the CDR3 is TGCGCCAGCAGCCCAGGACAGGGGAGTATGGAGCAGTACTTC. Encoded protein: CASSPGQGSMEQYF. This chain connects TRBV5-1 to TRBJ2-7; TRBD1 agrees at 9 bases. From germline, CDR1 is SGHRS and CDR2 YFSETQ. J gave up 7 bases and V 4 bases, and 9 bases lay outside the gene matches. The CDR3 has 14 amino acids.

This clonotype has a handful of counts. V is TRBV7-2 and J is TRBJ2-1; the match to TRBD1 covers 8 bases. The V gene end was trimmed by 1 base and the J gene end by 7 bases; junction bases not matched to a gene: 6. The CDR3 totals 15 residues. Germline CDR1 reads SGHTA; CDR2 reads FQGNSA. Here the CDR3 reads CASSLVQGASNEQFF. In DNA, the CDR3 is TGTGCCAGCAGCTTAGTTCAGGGGGCAAGTAATGAGCAGTTCTTC.

This clonotype was counted between two and nine times. The chain is built from TRBV28 and TRBJ2-3; no reliable D call. The CDR3 is 14 amino acids. V was shortened by 2 bases and J by 2 bases, with 8 bases between the two germline ends. Germline CDR1 reads MDHEN; CDR2 reads SYDVKM. CDR3 DNA sequence: TGTGCCAGCAGTTTACTGTCTCTCACAGATACGCAGTATTTT. Protein product: CASSLLSLTDTQYF.

This clonotype turned up a few times. This chain connects TRBV7-3 to TRBJ2-3, with 12 bases matching TRBD2. Germline CDR1 reads SGHTA; CDR2 reads FQGTGA. The CDR3 has 17 residues. Germline trimming cut 3 bases from V and 0 bases from J; bases unmatched to any gene: 4. The CDR3 DNA is TGTGCCAGCAGCTTGGGACTAGCGGGCTCAAGCACAGATACGCAGTATTTT. It encodes CASSLGLAGSSTDTQYF.

This clonotype occurred a few times. V usage is TRBV10-1 and J usage is TRBJ2-3, with 11 bases matching TRBD2. The germline V gene encodes CDR1 WNHNN and CDR2 SYGVQD (reference sequence). The CDR3 sequence is 15 residues long. Trimming at V came to 2 bases and at J to 4 bases, leaving 2 bases not matched to a gene. The CDR3 is CASSEVSGGADTQYF. In nucleotides, the CDR3 is TGCGCCAGCAGTGAGGTTAGCGGGGGGGCAGATACGCAGTATTTT.

This clonotype was counted many times. The rearrangement uses TRBV3-1 and TRBJ2-7; unclear D gene. The germline V and J ends were trimmed by 2 bases and 5 bases, with 7 bases remaining between them. Germline assignment: CDR1 LGHDT and CDR2 YNNKEL (reference sequence). This CDR3 is built from 12 residues. The chain's CDR3 is CASSQITHEQYF. The DNA for the CDR3 is TGTGCCAGCAGCCAAATCACTCACGAGCAGTACTTC.

The rearrangement uses TRBV12-3 or TRBV12-4 and TRBJ2-7; 10 bases align to TRBD1. V lost 6 bases to trimming and J lost 6 bases; unmatched junction nucleotides: 8. The CDR3 length is 14 residues. CDR3 loop: CASSLGTGVGEQYF. The CDR3 DNA follows: TGTGCCAGCAGCCTGGGGACAGGGGTGGGCGAGCAGTACTTC.

This clonotype came up many times. This chain connects TRBV21-1 to TRBJ2-3; TRBD2 is the table's D call, not checked against the DNA. TRBV21-1 has pseudogene status. The CDR3 has 14 amino acids. CDR3 in amino acids: CASSSREGHDTQYF. The CDR3, as DNA: TGTGCCAGCTCATCGCGGGAGGGCCACGATACGCAGTATTTT.

In its sample, this clonotype was seen a few times. CDR3 sequence reads: CASSLDAGRQETQYF. The CDR3 nucleotides read TGTGCCAGCAGCTTAGACGCAGGGCGGCAAGAGACCCAGTACTTC. This chain connects TRBV7-9 to TRBJ2-5; D possibly corresponds to TRBD1 (5 bases). The CDR3 contains 15 residues. Germline V gives CDR1 SEHNR, CDR2 FQNEAQ (reference sequence). V was pared by 1 base and J by 2 bases, with 11 bases between.